The rows below give T cell receptor beta chains drawn from one sample of a study of T cells in Graves' hyperthyroidism and ophthalmopathy. A single record per CDR3 protein comes from TCRdb applying MiXCR to the multiplex PCR reads. The sample comprises around 300,000 distinct CDR3 sequences, roughly 13% of which are singletons, and 34% rests with the top ten. Sequencing was carried out using blood. These TCRs come from a woman aged 35 to 49 with Graves' ophthalmopathy. CDR3s include the opening cysteine and the closing phenylalanine or tryptophan. A D gene is named only where the DNA matches it firmly. Rows may omit the clone size; those that give it use once, few, many or a size class.

abundance: few; j_gene: TRBJ2-2; d_gene: .; v_gene: TRBV7-9; CDR3nt: TGTGCCAGCAGCCACAAGGGGGAGCTGTTTTTT; CDR3aa: CASSHKGELFF
abundance: .; j_gene: TRBJ2-2; d_gene: .; v_gene: TRBV28; CDR3nt: TGTGCCAGCAGCATAAGGACAAGGTACACCGGGGAGCTGTTTTTT; CDR3aa: CASSIRTRYTGELFF
abundance: .; j_gene: TRBJ1-1; d_gene: .; v_gene: TRBV6-5; CDR3nt: TGTGCCAGCAGTTACGTGGGTGGGGGCGGCAATCCTGAAGCTTTCTTT; CDR3aa: CASSYVGGGGNPEAFF
abundance: few; j_gene: TRBJ1-1; d_gene: .; v_gene: TRBV27; CDR3nt: TGTGCCAGCAGTTTAATTGGACTCGGGGCGAACACTGAAGCTTTCTTT; CDR3aa: CASSLIGLGANTEAFF
abundance: .; j_gene: TRBJ1-2; d_gene: .; v_gene: TRBV7-9; CDR3nt: TGTGCCAGCAGGCGTCCTAACGATGGCTACACCTTC; CDR3aa: CASRRPNDGYTF
abundance: .; j_gene: TRBJ1-6; d_gene: .; v_gene: TRBV12-3/TRBV12-4; CDR3nt: TGTGCCAGCAGCCTGGGGGATTATAATTCACCCCTCCACTTT; CDR3aa: CASSLGDYNSPLHF
abundance: .; j_gene: TRBJ2-5; d_gene: .; v_gene: TRBV30; CDR3nt: TGTGCCTGGAAACGGAACCAAGAGACCCAGTACTTC; CDR3aa: CAWKRNQETQYF
abundance: many; j_gene: TRBJ2-7; d_gene: .; v_gene: TRBV20-1; CDR3nt: TGCAGTGCTAGAGATTACCGAGGGACGGAATACGAGCAGTACTTC; CDR3aa: CSARDYRGTEYEQYF
abundance: many; j_gene: TRBJ2-3; d_gene: TRBD1; v_gene: TRBV11-3; CDR3nt: TGTGCCAGCAGCATCGGACAGGGTTTAACAGATACGCAGTATTTT; CDR3aa: CASSIGQGLTDTQYF
abundance: many; j_gene: TRBJ1-2; d_gene: .; v_gene: TRBV7-9; CDR3nt: TGTGCCAGCAGCTTAGCGCTAGCCAGCAGAAGGGACTATGGCTACACCTTC; CDR3aa: CASSLALASRRDYGYTF
abundance: few; j_gene: TRBJ2-7; d_gene: .; v_gene: TRBV7-9; CDR3nt: TGTGCCAGCAGCTTAGGGGCAGTTAGTCACTACGAGCAGTACTTC; CDR3aa: CASSLGAVSHYEQYF
abundance: .; j_gene: TRBJ1-2; d_gene: .; v_gene: TRBV27; CDR3nt: TGTGCCAGCAGTGGGGGCGGGGGGACCTATGGCTACACCTTC; CDR3aa: CASSGGGGTYGYTF
abundance: .; j_gene: TRBJ2-2; d_gene: TRBD2; v_gene: TRBV2; CDR3nt: TGTGCCAGCAGTGAAACCGGGACTAGCGGCGGGGAGCTGTTTTTT; CDR3aa: CASSETGTSGGELFF
abundance: many; j_gene: TRBJ1-5; d_gene: .; v_gene: TRBV27; CDR3nt: TGTGCCAGCAGGGGCCGACAGGATAGCAATCAGCCCCAGCATTTT; CDR3aa: CASRGRQDSNQPQHF
abundance: .; j_gene: TRBJ2-6; d_gene: .; v_gene: TRBV27; CDR3nt: TGTGCCAGCAGTCCAACTGGGGCCAACGTCCTGACTTTC; CDR3aa: CASSPTGANVLTF
abundance: few; j_gene: TRBJ2-7; d_gene: .; v_gene: TRBV3-1; CDR3nt: TGTGCCAGCAGCCTTAGCTTATTGGTGTACGAGCAGTACTTC; CDR3aa: CASSLSLLVYEQYF
abundance: many; j_gene: TRBJ2-7; d_gene: .; v_gene: TRBV2; CDR3nt: TGTGCCAGAGAGACATCACAAGGGGGCGAGCAGTACTTC; CDR3aa: CARETSQGGEQYF
abundance: many; j_gene: TRBJ2-7; d_gene: TRBD2; v_gene: TRBV6-1; CDR3nt: TGTGCCAGCAGAAGGCGGGAGGTTGAGGAGCAGTACTTC; CDR3aa: CASRRREVEEQYF
abundance: .; j_gene: TRBJ1-3; d_gene: .; v_gene: TRBV5-1; CDR3nt: TGCGCCAGCAGCTTGACATCTTTGTCCTCTGGAAACACCATATATTTT; CDR3aa: CASSLTSLSSGNTIYF
abundance: many; j_gene: TRBJ2-5; d_gene: .; v_gene: TRBV6-1; CDR3nt: TGTGCCATCTCCCAACAGGGACCAGAGACCCAGTACTTC; CDR3aa: CAISQQGPETQYF
abundance: many; j_gene: TRBJ2-5; d_gene: .; v_gene: TRBV6-1; CDR3nt: TGTGCCGGGAAAACGACAGGACAAGAGACCCAGTACTTC; CDR3aa: CAGKTTGQETQYF
abundance: .; j_gene: TRBJ2-3; d_gene: .; v_gene: TRBV27; CDR3nt: TGTGCCAGCAGTTTATCCGCCGGGTCGGGGGCCAAGCAGGATACGCAGTATTTT; CDR3aa: CASSLSAGSGAKQDTQYF
abundance: many; j_gene: TRBJ2-7; d_gene: .; v_gene: TRBV6-1; CDR3nt: TGTGCCAGCAGTGCAGTGGAACCGGCCGAGCAGTACTTC; CDR3aa: CASSAVEPAEQYF
abundance: few; j_gene: TRBJ2-1; d_gene: TRBD2; v_gene: TRBV20-1; CDR3nt: TGCAGTGCTAGTGAGGCGGCTAGCGGGAGGCTATGGTTCTTC; CDR3aa: CSASEAASGRLWFF
abundance: many; j_gene: TRBJ2-1; d_gene: .; v_gene: TRBV20-1; CDR3nt: TGCAGTGCTCCTGGACAGTACAATGAGCAGTTCTTC; CDR3aa: CSAPGQYNEQFF
abundance: few; j_gene: TRBJ2-5; d_gene: .; v_gene: TRBV5-5; CDR3nt: TGTGCCAGCAGCTTTCTGCCCCGGAGTCCTATCCAAGAGACCCAGTACTTC; CDR3aa: CASSFLPRSPIQETQYF
abundance: many; j_gene: TRBJ2-1; d_gene: .; v_gene: TRBV20-1; CDR3nt: TGCAGTGCTAGAGATGCGGGGTCCTACAATGAGCAGTTCTTC; CDR3aa: CSARDAGSYNEQFF
abundance: many; j_gene: TRBJ1-2; d_gene: .; v_gene: TRBV19; CDR3nt: TGTGCCAGTAGGACTCTACGGCCAGGGCATACTAACTATGGCTACACCTTC; CDR3aa: CASRTLRPGHTNYGYTF
abundance: many; j_gene: TRBJ2-7; d_gene: .; v_gene: TRBV27; CDR3nt: TGTGCCAGCAGTTTCCGAGGGACTCCCCAGCAGTACTTC; CDR3aa: CASSFRGTPQQYF
abundance: many; j_gene: TRBJ2-1; d_gene: .; v_gene: TRBV10-3; CDR3nt: TGTGCCATCAGTGATATTCTATCGGGCAATGAGCAGTTCTTC; CDR3aa: CAISDILSGNEQFF
abundance: .; j_gene: TRBJ2-7; d_gene: .; v_gene: TRBV9; CDR3nt: TGTGCCAGCACCCAAGGCTTGGCAGCCACGGGAGAGCAGTACTTC; CDR3aa: CASTQGLAATGEQYF
abundance: .; j_gene: TRBJ2-2; d_gene: TRBD1; v_gene: TRBV11-2; CDR3nt: TGTGCCAGCAGCTTTAATCTCCTCGTGGTGGACAGGGGACGCACCGGGGAGCTGTTTTTT; CDR3aa: CASSFNLLVVDRGRTGELFF
abundance: many; j_gene: TRBJ2-7; d_gene: TRBD2; v_gene: TRBV2; CDR3nt: TGTGCCAGCAGTGAAGCGCTAGCGGGAGGGCCGGAGGGCGAGCAGTACTTC; CDR3aa: CASSEALAGGPEGEQYF
abundance: many; j_gene: TRBJ1-1; d_gene: .; v_gene: TRBV20-1; CDR3nt: TGCAGTGCAAAAAGCACAGGGCCTTGGACTGAAGCTTTCTTT; CDR3aa: CSAKSTGPWTEAFF
abundance: many; j_gene: TRBJ2-1; d_gene: TRBD2; v_gene: TRBV29-1; CDR3nt: TGCAGCGCGGGACTAGCGGGAGGCAATGAGCAGTTCTTC; CDR3aa: CSAGLAGGNEQFF
abundance: many; j_gene: TRBJ2-5; d_gene: TRBD2; v_gene: TRBV7-9; CDR3nt: TGTGCCAGCAGCATCGGACTAGCGGGGGGCACCCTCCAAGAGACCCAGTACTTC; CDR3aa: CASSIGLAGGTLQETQYF
abundance: many; j_gene: TRBJ2-2; d_gene: .; v_gene: TRBV2; CDR3nt: TGTGCCAGCAGTCCCTCCAGGGTTTTCGACACCGGGGAGCTGTTTTTT; CDR3aa: CASSPSRVFDTGELFF
abundance: many; j_gene: TRBJ1-1; d_gene: .; v_gene: TRBV28; CDR3nt: TGTGCCAGCAGTTTATTGTGGAGGAACACTGAAGCTTTCTTT; CDR3aa: CASSLLWRNTEAFF
abundance: many; j_gene: TRBJ2-7; d_gene: .; v_gene: TRBV2; CDR3nt: TGTGCCAGCAGGGAAACCTACGAGCAGTACTTC; CDR3aa: CASRETYEQYF
abundance: many; j_gene: TRBJ2-7; d_gene: .; v_gene: TRBV9; CDR3nt: TGTGCCAGCAGCGTAGATGTCTCCAGCCTTTACGAGCAGTACTTC; CDR3aa: CASSVDVSSLYEQYF
abundance: many; j_gene: TRBJ2-3; d_gene: .; v_gene: TRBV7-8; CDR3nt: TGTGCCAGCAGCCCCCTCGCTAGCACAGATACGCAGTATTTT; CDR3aa: CASSPLASTDTQYF
abundance: many; j_gene: TRBJ1-5; d_gene: .; v_gene: TRBV20-1; CDR3nt: TGCAGTGCTAGGGCCGTCACGTGGACGGATGGCGGCAATCAGCCCCAGCATTTT; CDR3aa: CSARAVTWTDGGNQPQHF
abundance: many; j_gene: TRBJ2-1; d_gene: .; v_gene: TRBV5-1; CDR3nt: TGCGCCAGCAGCTTGGATGGTTTACCCTATGAGCAGTTCTTC; CDR3aa: CASSLDGLPYEQFF
abundance: many; j_gene: TRBJ1-2; d_gene: .; v_gene: TRBV29-1; CDR3nt: TGCAGCGCTGCTGACAAACCTAACTATGGCTACACCTTC; CDR3aa: CSAADKPNYGYTF
abundance: many; j_gene: TRBJ2-3; d_gene: .; v_gene: TRBV6-1; CDR3nt: TGTGCCAGCAGTCCCCATCCAGATACGCAGTATTTT; CDR3aa: CASSPHPDTQYF
abundance: few; j_gene: TRBJ2-7; d_gene: TRBD1; v_gene: TRBV4-2; CDR3nt: TGTGCCAGCAGCCCCGGGACAGACGTTTCCTACGAGCAGTACTTC; CDR3aa: CASSPGTDVSYEQYF
abundance: .; j_gene: TRBJ1-6; d_gene: .; v_gene: TRBV5-6; CDR3nt: TGTGCCAGCAGCTCCTTGACAGACCCCAGCTCCTATAATTCACCCCTCCACTTT; CDR3aa: CASSSLTDPSSYNSPLHF